What follows describes a single TCR beta chain. The sample belongs to a study of T cell changes during pregnancy in multiple sclerosis. Only in-frame clones appear in the TCRdb table, and some are missing; sequencing was by immunoSEQ multiplex PCR. Among about 75,000 clones listed, 94% were seen once. Sample: CD4+ T cells from peripheral blood mononuclear cells, taken after pregnancy. This TCR was recovered from a female donor with multiple sclerosis, enrolled in a pregnancy study.

The CDR3 bases are TGTGCCAGTAGTATAGATCCCGGGGGACCCTACGAGCAGTACTTC. Its protein product is CASSIDPGGPYEQYF. V is TRBV19 and J is TRBJ2-7; possibly TRBD2 for D (6 bases). The CDR3 is 15 amino acids. Germline V lookup: CDR1 LNHDA, CDR2 SQIVND (reference sequence). Trimming took off 0 bases at V and 2 bases at J, with 11 bases between the two ends.